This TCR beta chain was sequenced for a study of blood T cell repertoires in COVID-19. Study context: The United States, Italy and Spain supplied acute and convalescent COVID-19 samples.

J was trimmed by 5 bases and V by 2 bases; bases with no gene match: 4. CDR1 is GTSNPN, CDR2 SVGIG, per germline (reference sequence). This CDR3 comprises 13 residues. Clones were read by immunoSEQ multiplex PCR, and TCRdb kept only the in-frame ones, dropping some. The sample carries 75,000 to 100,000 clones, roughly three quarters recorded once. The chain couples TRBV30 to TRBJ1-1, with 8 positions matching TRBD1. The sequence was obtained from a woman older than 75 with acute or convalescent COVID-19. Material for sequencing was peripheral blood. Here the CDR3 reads CAWSWTGSTEAFF. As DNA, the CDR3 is TGTGCCTGGAGTTGGACAGGGAGTACTGAAGCTTTCTTT.